The clone carrying this TCR beta chain has just a few counts. What it binds is unknown. CDR3 length: 14 residues. CDR1 is SGHVS, CDR2 FQNEAQ, per germline. The J segment lost 6 bases and the V segment lost 3 bases, leaving 5 bases of the junction unmatched. Built from TCR beta cDNA, the libraries had unique molecular identifiers in them. TCRdb used MiXCR to reprocess the PCR reads, holding one entry per CDR3 protein. The sample lists hundreds of thousands of distinct CDR3 sequences, 30% occurring once. This specimen comes from a study of post-analysis software for immune sequencing data. The study's findings and limits: TRBV5-6, TRBV5-1 and TRBV20-1 were among 4 or 5 TRBV segments more frequent in patients than controls. Compared against controls, patients with multiple sclerosis displayed significantly lower normalized Chao1 diversity.

The rearrangement links TRBV7-8 to TRBJ2-7, with 10 bases fitting TRBD1. The receptor was isolated from a girl aged 5 to 17 with multiple sclerosis. The sequencing sample was made of blood. The chain's CDR3 is CASSLPGTGVEQYF. The DNA of the CDR3 is TGTGCCAGCAGCTTGCCGGGGACAGGGGTCGAGCAGTACTTC.